This T cell receptor (beta chain) was identified during a study of blood T cell repertoires in COVID-19. On the study more broadly: Samples taken during acute and convalescent COVID-19 were collected in the United States, Italy and Spain.

Per the original methods: Amplification of reference gene primers was used by the study to estimate nucleated cell counts. Measured with immunoSEQ multiplex PCR; TCRdb has only the in-frame clones, and not every one. V and J calls and clone size are those listed in that table; D and trimming were worked out from the DNA. The sample records approximately 530,000 clones, roughly 91% being singletons. The Seattle patients, enrolled during active infection, were followed longitudinally. This receptor was identified in a woman in her forties or fifties with COVID-19, enrolled during active disease. The material sequenced was peripheral blood.

For the CDR3, the DNA is TGTGCCAGTAGCCGTGGGACAGTCGGGAGCAATCAGCCCCAGCATTTT. Amino acids: CASSRGTVGSNQPQHF. The chain employs TRBV19 and TRBJ1-5; TRBD1 aligns across 7 bases. The V gene's germline CDR1 is LNHDA and CDR2 SQIVND (reference sequence). The CDR3 consists of 16 residues. V shed 6 bases, J shed 1 base, and the junction held 9 bases outside the gene matches. The whole variable domain, filled in from reference TRBV19 and TRBJ1-5, reads DGGITQSPKYLFRKEGQNVTLSCEQNLNHDAMYWYRQDPGQGLRLIYYSQIVNDFQKGDIAEGYSVSREKKESFPLTVTSAQKNPTAFYLCASSRGTVGSNQPQHFGDGTRLSIL.